This T cell receptor beta chain appears in the sequencing data of a study of shared clonotypes between healthy human individuals (dated by TCRdb to 2020 to 2022). Looking at the study overall: The cohort comprised a couple of women and a few men aged 18 to 49 years. To increase sequencing depth and limit assay-specific biases, different laboratories used diverse techniques to prepare libraries and sequence TCR repertoires. To estimate repertoire size and how much clonotypes are shared between individuals, the study performed deep sequencing of blood TCR repertoires from five healthy adults. For each donor, CD4 naive and CD4 memory were each run on three plates, CD8 naive on two plates, and CD8 memory on one plate. Leukapheresis yielded between about 0.85 and 10 billion PBMCs per donor.

For the CD8 naive samples, CD45RO-negative cells were positively selected for CCR7, yielding a CD45RA+CCR7+ population from which TemRA cells were excluded. Donors were healthy HIV-negative adults with no recently reported acute infections or vaccinations. Every donor was a Caucasian adult residing in Nashville, Tennessee, USA. Blood was obtained by leukapheresis, after which PBMCs were separated by Ficoll-Histopaque density gradient centrifugation and cryopreserved in liquid nitrogen vapor phase. Analytical flow cytometry was used to check the purity and quantity of every magnetically sorted T cell population. Genomic DNA was isolated from each sorted fraction and quantified by UV absorbance on a Nanodrop 2000c. General study outcomes and caveats: The small number of donors limited the genetic and exposure-history diversity represented. Sharing across four donors was observed for approximately 4.6% of naive CD4, 3% to 4% of naive CD8, over 2% of memory CD4, and roughly 0.4% of memory CD8 clonotypes. Larger estimated clonotype richness was generally found for naive subsets than for memory subsets. Compared with non-shared clonotypes, the clonotypes found in all four sorted-subset donors had higher generation probabilities. Even with the large sequencing depth, rarefaction of the sorted-subset datasets indicated that sequencing was incomplete. Pairwise subsampling indicated that sequencing depth was expected to affect the degree of clonotype sharing among donors. Sampling was limited to blood, and TCR repertoires in tissue likely differ from TCR repertoires in blood.

As to this clone: Its recognized antigen is unknown. Base qualities were left out, and no much larger clone turns up one base away.

Using the deep immunoSEQ assay, multiplex PCR amplified TCR CDR3 regions from genomic DNA. Genomic DNA extracted from each cell subset was distributed evenly over all wells of several immunoSEQ 96-well plates, and each plate served as one replicate. For sorted subsets, around 0.2 ug genomic DNA, equal to tens of thousands of T cell genomes, was loaded into each replicate PCR. Purified libraries were quantified with a Qubit 3.0 fluorometer, sized on a Bioanalyzer 2100, and re-quantified with the KAPA Library Quantification kit. A separate single-read 150-cycle Illumina NextSeq 550 flow cell was used to sequence each immunoSEQ 96-well plate. The original methods were these. Because the immunoSEQ output held only junctional sequences and lacked quality scores, the filtering could not match the filtering applied to full-length reads. Sequences were annotated with PyIR, a Python wrapper for IgBLAST v1.9, and V/J genes and CDR3 were assigned using IMGT germline references. Reads were filtered out if the reads had weak V/J assignments (E-value above 1e-6), no CDR3, stop codons, out-of-frame junctions, or ambiguous translated residues. V3J clonotypes were defined as sequences sharing an identical inferred V gene, J gene, and CDR3 amino acid sequence. Percentage overlap between repertoires was computed as shared unique clonotypes divided by the size of the smaller repertoire. Repertoire richness was assessed with RTK rarefaction, the Chao1 estimator, and Recon v2.1 estimates of unobserved clonotypes. Generation probabilities were computed with OLGA for all TCRbeta clonotypes obtained by the gDNA method from several donors. The source is immuneACCESS, and TCRdb retained only in-frame sequences with V and J called. Part of the clones is not carried over; for the studies checked, unresolved V genes explain less than half of this, and the remainder is unexplained. For V, J and clone size, that table is used; D and trimming come from the DNA. This sample holds about 2.1 million clones; roughly 91% were observed only once. The ten top clones hold 1.5% to 2% of the sample.

The sequenced sample was naive CD8+ T cells from PBMCs. The meaning of the sample's cell subset or site label: CD45RA+CCR7+. The clonotype comes from a man younger than 30 in good health. Some clones in this sample may be carry-over from other donors' samples.

The DNA sequence is as follows: TGTGCCAGCAGCGAGGACAGTGCTTCCCACGAGCAGTACTTC. Its translation is CASSEDSASHEQYF. Recombination linked TRBV7-9 to TRBJ2-7; the D gene is perhaps TRBD1, from 6 matching bases. Including cysteine and phenylalanine, the CDR3 has 14 amino acids. Only the CDR3 portion is preserved as DNA: 42 bases, with reading frame beginning at the first base. Via the germline V gene (reference sequence), CDR1 is SEHNR and CDR2 FQNEAQ. Trimming at the junction amounts to 5 bases on V and 5 bases on J, and the germline ends lie 16 bases apart.